This entry describes one TCR beta chain. The target antigen is unknown. This entry comes from a study of CD8+ T cells in alopecia areata. Treatment defined: oral pan-JAK inhibitor, 5-10 mg twice daily. The CDR3 contains 13 residues. The germline V gene encodes CDR1 SQVTM and CDR2 ANQGSEA. V was cut by 7 bases and J by 10 bases, with 19 bases left in between. Study-wide points: Researchers report lesional scalp, most notably alopecia totalis/universalis, outstripped normal scalp in clonality. For patients receiving tofacitinib, scalp clonality and expanded CD8+ clones among the top 100 significantly decreased.

It was cDNA, reverse transcribed from extracted RNA, that served as the sequencing template. Profiled with immunoSEQ multiplex PCR; TCRdb holds only in-frame clones, not every one. Among approximately 280,000 clones listed, 58% were seen once. The sequenced sample was CD4+ T cells sorted from blood, obtained at week 24, from a patient treated with tofacitinib. The gene calls are TRBV29-1 and TRBJ1-4; D remains ambiguous. The clonotype comes from a human donor with alopecia areata. In DNA, the CDR3 is TGCAGCGGCACCGCGGATACGGGTGGAAAACTGTTTTTT. It specifies CSGTADTGGKLFF.